These 14 T cell receptor beta chains were sequenced from one sample in a study of OX40 agonist ivuxolimab in advanced cancers. Here immunoSEQ multiplex PCR was the method, and the copy in TCRdb shows in-frame clones only, minus some. The table shows some 43,000 clones, with around nine tenths occurring only once. The source was CD4+ or CD8+ T cells sorted from blood, collected in a trial of the OX40 agonist ivuxolimab. These receptors were obtained from an adult with an advanced solid tumor such as melanoma, head and neck, liver or kidney cancer.

The chain joins TRBV28 to TRBJ1-2, with 7 nucleotides matching TRBD1. J gave up 7 bases and V 1 base, and 15 bases lay outside the gene matches. The CDR3 has 17 amino acids. Germline V CDR1 and CDR2: MDHEN, SYDVKM. CDR3 in DNA: TGTGCCAGCAGTTTATTCCCCTCCGCGACAGGGTACGGTGGCTACACCTTC. Its protein is CASSLFPSATGYGGYTF.

V gene TRBV19 combines with J gene TRBJ2-1, with D unclear. CDR1 is LNHDA, CDR2 SQIVND, per germline (reference sequence). This CDR3 has 12 amino acids. Trimming shortened V by 2 bases and J by 7 bases, and 6 bases separated the two germline ends. The CDR3 DNA follows: TGTGCCAGTAGTATAACAGTTAATGAGCAGTTCTTC. Amino acid sequence: CASSITVNEQFF.

The chain joins TRBV7-2 to TRBJ2-1; 7 bases map to TRBD1. This CDR3 has 15 amino acids. Trimming took 0 bases from V and 7 from J; bases not matched to a gene: 6. Looked up from germline, CDR1 is SGHTA and CDR2 is FQGNSA. Here the CDR3 reads CASSLADREWNEQFF. The CDR3 nucleotides are TGTGCCAGCAGCTTAGCCGACAGGGAGTGGAATGAGCAGTTCTTC.

This sequence joins TRBV5-1 and TRBJ1-4; tentative D call: TRBD1 (5 bases). Germline values: CDR1 SGHRS, CDR2 YFSETQ. Between the trimmed V and J ends, which lost 5 bases and 0 bases, there was a span of 14 bases. The CDR3 is made up of 16 amino acids. This CDR3 reads CASRSGESATNEKLFF. The CDR3 DNA follows: TGCGCCAGCAGATCGGGGGAGAGTGCAACTAATGAAAAACTGTTTTTT.

This clone was observed a single time. The chain carries TRBV5-1 and TRBJ2-5, with 7 nucleotides matching TRBD2. CDR1 and CDR2 from the germline V gene are SGHRS and YFSETQ. The CDR3 runs to 14 residues. V was clipped by 3 bases and J by 4 bases; unmatched bases: 6. The CDR3 here is CASSSGGGGETQYF. CDR3 nucleotide sequence: TGCGCCAGCAGCTCGGGCGGGGGAGGAGAGACCCAGTACTTC.

This clone was seen once. The chain combines TRBV7-2 with TRBJ2-5; D ambiguous. V was shortened by 1 base and J by 3 bases, with 6 bases between the two germline ends. The CDR3 has 13 residues. Germline CDR1 is SGHTA and CDR2 is FQGNSA. CDR3 region: CASSLVAEETQYF. The CDR3 region has the DNA TGTGCCAGCAGCTTAGTCGCCGAAGAGACCCAGTACTTC.

The chain combines TRBV6-4 with TRBJ2-2, with D perhaps TRBD2 (5 bases). Trimming pared 1 base from V and 4 bases from J, leaving 7 bases between. Germline V gives CDR1 MRHNA, CDR2 SNTAGT. This CDR3 is 14 amino acids long. CDR3 sequence reads: CASSDYAGTGELFF. In DNA, the CDR3 is TGTGCCAGCAGTGACTATGCGGGCACCGGGGAGCTGTTTTTT.

The CDR3: CASSERGLIYEQYF. CDR3 in DNA: TGTGCCAGCAGTGAACGCGGACTGATTTACGAGCAGTACTTC. The chain carries TRBV2 and TRBJ2-7; tentative D call: TRBD2 (5 bases). The V end lost 2 bases, the J end lost 4 bases, and 12 bases lay between the germline ends. The CDR3 runs 14 residues. The germline V gene has CDR1 SNHLY and CDR2 FYNNEI.

The CDR3 DNA is TGTGCCAGCAGCTCTAGCGGGAGTACGGCAGAGACCCAGTACTTC. Protein: CASSSSGSTAETQYF. The genes are TRBV13 and TRBJ2-5; 10 positions agree with TRBD2. Germline-derived CDR1 and CDR2 are PRHDT and FYEKMQ (reference sequence). After removal of 4 bases from V and 4 bases from J, the junction contained 6 bases not matched to a gene. The CDR3 is 15 residues long.

The V and J genes are TRBV5-1 and TRBJ2-7, with 10 bases that match TRBD1. The CDR3 sequence is 16 residues long. Germline loops: CDR1 SGHRS, CDR2 YFSETQ. The V gene end was trimmed by 0 bases and the J gene end by 3 bases; junction bases not matched to a gene: 6. DNA for the CDR3: TGCGCCAGCAGCTTGGCCGGAGACAGGGGGCACTACGAGCAGTACTTC. It codes for CASSLAGDRGHYEQYF.

The chain is built from TRBV6-4 and TRBJ2-1; 14 bases match TRBD2. V dropped 0 bases and J dropped 7; count of bases not matched to a gene: 2. Germline assignment: CDR1 MRHNA and CDR2 SNTAGT. This CDR3 contains 16 residues. The CDR3 DNA follows: TGTGCCAGCAGTGACTCGGGGACTAGCGGGAGTAATGAGCAGTTCTTC. It encodes CASSDSGTSGSNEQFF.

The chain links TRBV2 to TRBJ2-2; D is uncertain. This CDR3 comprises 14 residues. Trimming left V 7 bases short and J 5 bases short, with 14 bases between. Germline V lookup: CDR1 SNHLY, CDR2 FYNNEI. CDR3 DNA: TGTGCCAGCATTCAGAGCTCCGTTACCGGGGAGCTGTTTTTT. Protein product: CASIQSSVTGELFF.

This clone was counted once. The chain is built from TRBV11-1 and TRBJ2-5; 9 bases are shared with TRBD1. The germline V gene encodes CDR1 SGHAT and CDR2 FQDESV (reference sequence). The CDR3 loop spans 16 amino acids. V shed 5 bases, J shed 5 bases, and the junction held 12 bases outside the gene matches. CDR3 in amino acids: CASSPSGTGRFETQYF. DNA for the CDR3: TGTGCCAGCAGCCCGTCCGGGACAGGGAGGTTTGAGACCCAGTACTTC.

The rearrangement links TRBV6-1 to TRBJ1-6; D perhaps matches TRBD1 (6 bases). Germline V CDR1 and CDR2: MNHNS, SASEGT. The CDR3 consists of 13 residues. Trimming took 1 base from V and 14 from J, leaving 12 bases between them. DNA for the CDR3: TGTGCCAGCAGTGAAGAGCCAAGGGGGGCCCTCCACTTT. Amino acid sequence: CASSEEPRGALHF.